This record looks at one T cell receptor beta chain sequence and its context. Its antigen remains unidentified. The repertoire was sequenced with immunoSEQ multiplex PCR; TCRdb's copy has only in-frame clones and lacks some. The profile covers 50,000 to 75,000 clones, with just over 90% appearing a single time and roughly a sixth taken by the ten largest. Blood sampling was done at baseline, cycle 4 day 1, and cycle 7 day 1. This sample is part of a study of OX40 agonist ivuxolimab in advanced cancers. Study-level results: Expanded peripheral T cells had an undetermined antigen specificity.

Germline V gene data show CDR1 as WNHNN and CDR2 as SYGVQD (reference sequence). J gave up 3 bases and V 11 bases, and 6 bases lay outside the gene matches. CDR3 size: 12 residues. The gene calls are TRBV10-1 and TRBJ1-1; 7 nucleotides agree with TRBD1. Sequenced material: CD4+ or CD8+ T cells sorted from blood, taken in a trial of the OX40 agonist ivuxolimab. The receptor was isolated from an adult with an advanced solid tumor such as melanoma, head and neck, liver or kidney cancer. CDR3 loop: CALQGRDTEAFF. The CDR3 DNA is TGCGCCCTACAGGGGAGGGACACTGAAGCTTTCTTT.